The source of this T cell receptor beta chain is a study of prognosis after radiotherapy for stage I lung cancer. Across the whole study: Squamous cell carcinoma affected 6 or 7 patients, adenocarcinoma roughly eleven.

Node negativity on CT and PET/CT was present in all patients, alongside an absence of prior chemotherapy, radiotherapy or other malignancies. Multiplex PCR in two rounds served to amplify TCR beta CDR3 from genomic DNA. Each TRBV and TRBJ gene had its own primer in the first PCR round. Via MiXCR, TCRdb re-called the multiplex PCR reads, giving one row per CDR3 protein. The sample holds tens of thousands of distinct CDR3 sequences, about 32% seen once. Broader study findings: Where distant metastases developed, patients had lower Shannon entropy after stereotactic body radiation therapy.

This clonotype was detected ten times or more. Its antigen is currently unknown. There are 17 residues in the CDR3. V was pared by 3 bases and J by 6 bases, with 12 bases of the junction left unmatched. The germline gives CDR1 MNHNS, CDR2 SASEGT. This chain connects TRBV6-1 to TRBJ1-4, with 8 bases fitting TRBD1. The specimen comprised PBMCs, sampled before or after stereotactic body radiation therapy (not recorded which). The TCR sequence derives from a donor aged 50 or older with non-small cell lung cancer. This CDR3 is CASSESGGRLFYEKLFF. The CDR3 DNA sequence: TGTGCCAGCAGTGAGTCAGGGGGCCGGTTATTCTATGAAAAACTGTTTTTT.